One and the same sample provided the 13 T cell receptor beta chains below, sequenced in a study of regulatory T cells in long-lasting Graves disease. CDR3-region Arm-PCR and iRepertoire HTBI primers produced the TCR beta libraries. TCRdb itself ran the multiplex PCR reads through MiXCR, one entry per CDR3 protein. The data show around 500,000 distinct CDR3 sequences, about 15% seen once. Time point meaning: newly diagnosed GD, antithyroid drugs for less than 3 months. The TCR library was made from RNA extracted from PBMCs. These data also featured in a second study, about T cells in Graves' hyperthyroidism and ophthalmopathy.

Sequences were derived from peripheral blood mononuclear cells (PBMCs), sampled at new diagnosis, from a patient treated with antithyroid drugs. These receptors came from a woman aged 35-65 years with Graves disease.

This chain joins TRBV18 and TRBJ2-3; no reliable D call. CDR1 and CDR2 from the germline V gene are KGHSH and LQKENI. Trimming took off 2 bases at V and 1 base at J, with 13 bases between the two ends. This CDR3 contains 16 residues. The CDR3 protein is CASSPGFAVGTDTQYF. The CDR3 DNA reads as TGTGCCAGCTCACCAGGGTTTGCGGTGGGCACAGATACGCAGTATTTT.

This clonotype has a count of ten or more. The chain is built from TRBV28 and TRBJ2-5, with TRBD1 as a possible D gene (5 bases). Per germline, CDR1 MDHEN and CDR2 SYDVKM. This CDR3 contains 12 residues. Between the trimmed V and J ends, which lost 4 bases and 6 bases, there was a span of 9 bases. DNA of the CDR3: TGTGCCAGCAGTTCAAGGGGAAAGACCCAGTACTTC. It codes for CASSSRGKTQYF.

In its sample, this clonotype was seen a few times. This chain joins TRBV6-1 and TRBJ1-1, with 10 bases lining up with TRBD1. Germline trimming cut 7 bases from V and 1 base from J; bases unmatched to any gene: 6. This CDR3 is built from 15 residues. From germline, CDR1 is MNHNS and CDR2 SASEGT. CDR3 bases: TGTGCCAGCAAAGGGACAGGGGACCCGAACACTGAAGCTTTCTTT. This translates into CASKGTGDPNTEAFF.

The V and J genes are TRBV5-1 and TRBJ1-4, with TRBD1 matching 8 bases. Per the germline V gene, CDR1 is SGHRS and CDR2 is YFSETQ. CDR3 length equals 15 residues. The trim removed 4 bases at V and 8 bases at J, leaving 10 bases unmatched. CDR3 sequence reads: CASSPNGQGLEKLFF. The CDR3 DNA follows: TGCGCCAGCAGCCCGAACGGACAGGGATTGGAAAAACTGTTTTTT.

This rearrangement joins TRBV28 to TRBJ2-4; 11 nucleotides match TRBD1. J gave up 7 bases and V 6 bases, and 8 bases lay outside the gene matches. Germline CDR1 MDHEN, CDR2 SYDVKM. The CDR3 is 15 amino acids. In DNA, the CDR3 is TGTGCCAGCAGCCTACCGGGACAGGGGGGGAACATTCAGTACTTC. This sequence encodes CASSLPGQGGNIQYF.

This clonotype was recorded many times. The chain uses TRBV12-3 or TRBV12-4 and TRBJ1-1; perhaps TRBD1 as D (6 bases). The CDR3 is made up of 12 amino acids. Trimming pared 5 bases from V and 10 bases from J, leaving 14 bases between. The CDR3 nucleotides are TGTGCCAGCAGTCCCAAGGGGGACGTAGCTTTCTTT. As protein: CASSPKGDVAFF.

This clonotype showed up many times. J is TRBJ2-1 and V is TRBV4-2, with a weak D call TRBD2 (5 bases). The CDR3 contains 13 residues. Germline CDR1 and CDR2: LGHNA and YNFKEQ. Trimming pared 2 bases from V and 7 bases from J, leaving 9 bases between. The CDR3 region has the DNA TGTGCCAGCAGCCAACTAGCACAGAATGAGCAGTTCTTC. Amino acid sequence: CASSQLAQNEQFF.

In this sample, this clonotype turned up a few times. The rearrangement uses TRBV19 and TRBJ1-5; D is possibly TRBD1 (5 bases). The CDR3 loop spans 13 amino acids. Germline assignment: CDR1 LNHDA and CDR2 SQIVND (reference sequence). Trimming shortened V by 2 bases and J by 7 bases, and 9 bases separated the two germline ends. The CDR3 DNA reads TGTGCCAGTAGTATAAGGGACGAACAGCCCCAGCATTTT. Translated: CASSIRDEQPQHF.

This clonotype occurred a few times. The chain links TRBV20-1 to TRBJ2-2; perhaps TRBD2 as D (5 bases). The CDR3 runs to 15 residues. Germline assignment: CDR1 DFQATT and CDR2 SNEGSKA (reference sequence). Trimming stripped 1 base from V and 4 bases from J, with 13 bases between. The CDR3 reads CSARAEGGGTGELFF. CDR3 nucleotides: TGCAGTGCTAGAGCTGAGGGTGGCGGCACCGGGGAGCTGTTTTTT.

Many counts were recorded for this clonotype. The chain has TRBV2 and TRBJ1-2; D is unclear. The length of the CDR3 is 12 residues. V shed 2 bases and J shed 8 bases, with 9 bases lying between them. Germline V gene data show CDR1 as SNHLY and CDR2 as FYNNEI. CDR3 nucleotides: TGTGCCAGCAGTGAACAGGTGTACGGCTACACCTTC. Its translation is CASSEQVYGYTF.

In its sample, this clonotype was seen a few times. V usage is TRBV4-2 and J usage is TRBJ1-3; D possibly corresponds to TRBD1 (5 bases). The CDR3 runs 17 residues. V lost 4 bases, J lost 0 bases, and 16 bases lay in between. CDR1 and CDR2 from the germline V gene are LGHNA and YNFKEQ. CDR3 loop: CASSPTGGRYSGNTIYF. The CDR3 DNA sequence: TGTGCCAGCAGCCCAACTGGGGGGAGGTACTCTGGAAACACCATATATTTT.

This chain joins TRBV6-1 and TRBJ1-6; D remains ambiguous. Germline CDR1 is MNHNS and CDR2 is SASEGT. This CDR3 is 14 amino acids long. With 8 bases removed from V and 10 bases from J, the gap between germline ends came to 18 bases. This CDR3 reads CASLAGLVGSPLHF. The CDR3 DNA follows: TGTGCCAGCCTAGCCGGACTGGTCGGCTCACCCCTCCACTTT.

This clonotype appeared a few times. V gene TRBV5-1 combines with J gene TRBJ2-7; D is uncertain. The CDR3 sequence is 14 residues long. Trimming shortened V by 4 bases and J by 0 bases, and 11 bases separated the two germline ends. Germline V gene lookup returns CDR1 SGHRS and CDR2 YFSETQ. Written as DNA, the CDR3 is TGCGCCAGCAGCACGACATATTACTCCTACGAGCAGTACTTC. As protein: CASSTTYYSYEQYF.